This entry lists 9 T cell receptor beta chains sequenced from one sample in a study of OX40 agonist ivuxolimab in advanced cancers. Libraries were prepared through the immunoSEQ multiplex PCR assay. This is the immuneACCESS table as TCRdb keeps it, with only in-frame sequences that have V and J called. A part of the clones is gone; compared with another copy, unresolved V genes explain less than half, and the rest is unexplained. Within this sample are approximately 90,000 clones, with 91% of them counted one time only. The ten largest clones represent around 2.5% of the sample. The source material was CD4+ or CD8+ T cells sorted from blood, sampled in a trial of the OX40 agonist ivuxolimab. The source is an adult with an advanced solid tumor such as melanoma, head and neck, liver or kidney cancer.

This sequence joins TRBV28 and TRBJ2-7; a possible D gene is TRBD1 (6 bases). From germline, CDR1 is MDHEN and CDR2 SYDVKM. The CDR3 runs 16 residues. Trimming removed 7 bases from V and 0 bases from J, with 19 bases in between. For the CDR3, the DNA is TGTGCCAGCAAAGGGCAGGCACAGGGTCACTCCTACGAGCAGTACTTC. Protein product: CASKGQAQGHSYEQYF.

The J gene is TRBJ1-1, the V gene TRBV5-8; 8 nucleotides align to TRBD1. Germline-derived CDR1 and CDR2 are SGHTS and YDEGEE. This CDR3 has 12 residues. V was clipped by 2 bases and J by 10 bases; unmatched bases: 4. The CDR3 here is CASSFQGAGAFF. CDR3 in DNA: TGTGCCAGCAGCTTTCAGGGGGCAGGAGCTTTCTTT.

V and J are TRBV4-1 and TRBJ2-5; D is perhaps TRBD1 (6 bases). Germline assignment: CDR1 MGHRA and CDR2 YSYEKL. The V end lost 3 bases, the J end lost 5 bases, and 13 bases lay between the germline ends. The CDR3 has 14 amino acids. Written as DNA, the CDR3 is TGCGCCAGCAGCCAGACTCACAGGGAGGAGACCCAGTACTTC. Translating gives CASSQTHREETQYF.

V and J are TRBV27 and TRBJ2-2; 7 positions agree with TRBD1. CDR3 length equals 16 residues. The J segment lost 5 bases and the V segment lost 0 bases, leaving 6 bases of the junction unmatched. Germline V gene data show CDR1 as MNHEY and CDR2 as SMNVEV (reference sequence). The CDR3 DNA sequence: TGTGCCAGCAGTTTATCCCCGACAGGGAAGACCGGGGAGCTGTTTTTT. As protein: CASSLSPTGKTGELFF.

V and J are TRBV11-1 and TRBJ2-3, with D maybe TRBD2 (6 bases). CDR3 length equals 14 residues. With 3 bases removed from V and 4 bases from J, the gap between germline ends came to 11 bases. Germline assignment: CDR1 SGHAT and CDR2 FQDESV (reference sequence). In nucleotides, the CDR3 is TGTGCCAGCAGCTTTACTAGCCCGGCAGATACGCAGTATTTT. This translates into CASSFTSPADTQYF.

The chain carries TRBV7-2 and TRBJ2-1, with TRBD2 matching over 11 bases. CDR3 length: 16 residues. The germline CDR1 and CDR2 sequences are SGHTA and FQGNSA. With V trimmed by 3 bases and J by 7 bases, 8 bases remained unmatched. The CDR3 reads CASSFTTSGTHNEQFF. CDR3 coding DNA: TGTGCCAGCAGCTTTACGACTAGCGGGACTCATAATGAGCAGTTCTTC.

The gene calls are TRBV6-5 and TRBJ1-1, with 8 bases aligning to TRBD1. Germline V gene lookup returns CDR1 MNHEY and CDR2 SVGAGI. The V gene end was trimmed by 6 bases and the J gene end by 6 bases; junction bases not matched to a gene: 9. The CDR3 covers 14 residues. In DNA form, the CDR3 reads TGTGCCAGCAGCCCAGGGGGCTTGGGGTCTGAAGCTTTCTTT. Translated, it gives CASSPGGLGSEAFF.

The rearrangement links TRBV9 to TRBJ1-2; perhaps TRBD1 as D (6 bases). Germline CDR1 and CDR2: SGDLS and YYNGEE. Trimming took 0 bases from V and 4 from J, leaving 13 bases between them. The CDR3 loop spans 15 amino acids. CDR3: CASSVGGQGGYGYTF. The CDR3 DNA reads as TGTGCCAGCAGCGTAGGGGGGCAGGGCGGCTATGGCTACACCTTC.

This clone came up once. V and J are TRBV11-2 and TRBJ2-7, with D unresolved. This CDR3 is built from 12 residues. CDR1 and CDR2 from the germline V gene are SGHAT and FQNNGV. The V end lost 4 bases, the J end lost 3 bases, and 7 bases lay between the germline ends. The CDR3 is CASSSKFYEQYF. The CDR3 region has the DNA TGTGCCAGCAGCTCTAAATTCTACGAGCAGTACTTC.